One and the same sample provided the 9 T cell receptor beta chains below, sequenced in a study of T cell responses to AZD1222 COVID-19 vaccine. Clones were read by immunoSEQ multiplex PCR, and TCRdb kept only the in-frame ones, dropping some. The sample includes fewer than 130,000 clones, 80% to 90% of them seen just once. This sample comprised peripheral blood, obtained 28 days after the second AZD1222 dose. The source is an adult who received the AZD1222 COVID-19 vaccine.

This chain uses TRBV6-6 with TRBJ2-7; D possibly corresponds to TRBD2 (5 bases). The CDR3 loop spans 15 amino acids. Per germline, CDR1 MNHNY and CDR2 SVGAGI (reference sequence). V shed 6 bases and J shed 2 bases, with 17 bases lying between them. The CDR3: CASRGAVGSAYEQYF. CDR3 nucleotides: TGTGCCAGCAGGGGCGCGGTGGGTAGCGCCTACGAGCAGTACTTC.

The V call is TRBV5-1, the J call TRBJ2-3; 9 positions agree with TRBD2. This CDR3 has 16 residues. V shed 2 bases and J 2 bases; nucleotides not matched to a gene: 6. Looked up from germline, CDR1 is SGHRS and CDR2 is YFSETQ. The CDR3 region is CASSFLTSGYTDTQYF. The CDR3 region has the DNA TGCGCCAGCAGCTTCCTGACTAGCGGATACACAGATACGCAGTATTTT.

The genes are TRBV28 and TRBJ1-2; D is perhaps TRBD1 (5 bases). The CDR3 is 12 residues long. Germline-derived CDR1 and CDR2 are MDHEN and SYDVKM. Trimming stripped 7 bases from V and 5 bases from J, with 11 bases between. For the CDR3, the DNA is TGTGCCAGCAAGGAGGGGTGGTATGGCTACACCTTC. It codes for CASKEGWYGYTF.

The CDR3 reads CASSLTLGQGGNQPQHF. CDR3 DNA sequence: TGTGCCAGCAGCCTTACTCTCGGCCAGGGTGGCAATCAGCCCCAGCATTTT. The chain is built from TRBV16 and TRBJ1-5; D is perhaps TRBD1 (5 bases). The CDR3 extends over 17 amino acids. Germline V gives CDR1 KGHSY, CDR2 FQNENV. The V end was cut by 4 bases, the J end by 2 bases, with 18 bases between. Filled out from reference TRBV16 and TRBJ1-5, the complete variable domain reads GEEVAQTPKHLVRGEGQKAKLYCAPIKGHSYVFWYQQVLKNEFKFLISFQNENVFDETGMPKERFSAKCLPNSPCSLEIQATKLEDSAVYFCASSLTLGQGGNQPQHFGDGTRLSIL.

The chain employs TRBV4-1 and TRBJ1-1; the match to TRBD1 covers 7 bases. Germline lookup yields CDR1 MGHRA and CDR2 YSYEKL. The trim removed 3 bases at V and 1 base at J, leaving 5 bases unmatched. The CDR3 has 15 amino acids. The CDR3 loop reads CASSHPGQTNTEAFF. Here the CDR3 DNA reads TGCGCCAGCAGCCACCCGGGACAGACGAACACTGAAGCTTTCTTT.

The CDR3 region is CASSLTGGEQYF. The CDR3 DNA reads TGTGCCAGCAGTCTCACAGGGGGCGAGCAGTACTTC. This rearrangement joins TRBV12-3 or TRBV12-4 to TRBJ2-7; TRBD1 matches at 8 bases. V was pared by 5 bases and J by 6 bases, with 3 bases of the junction left unmatched. This CDR3 has 12 amino acids.

The chain combines TRBV6-5 with TRBJ1-2; weak D call: TRBD1 (6 bases). The CDR3 runs to 14 residues. V lost 5 bases to trimming and J lost 8 bases, with 18 bases between them. Germline V CDR1 and CDR2: MNHEY, SVGAGI. CDR3 coding DNA: TGTGCCAGCAGTCCGGACGCGCGGAGGGGGGGCTACACCTTC. Its protein is CASSPDARRGGYTF.

This clone was detected once. V gene TRBV28 combines with J gene TRBJ2-7; either TRBD1 or TRBD2 may supply D (5 bases each). CDR1 and CDR2 (germline): MDHEN, SYDVKM. Trimming took off 8 bases at V and 3 bases at J, with 11 bases between the two ends. The CDR3 extends over 12 amino acids. CDR3 bases: TGTGCCAGCTCGAGGGGTGGCTACGAGCAGTACTTC. It encodes CASSRGGYEQYF.

The J gene is TRBJ1-4, the V gene TRBV28; no firm D call. The CDR3 loop spans 14 amino acids. Germline values: CDR1 MDHEN, CDR2 SYDVKM. Trimming removed 6 bases from V and 8 bases from J, with 16 bases in between. The DNA for the CDR3 is TGTGCCAGCAGCCTGGACCCCAGCAAAGAAAAACTGTTTTTT. It yields the protein CASSLDPSKEKLFF.